The sequence of this T cell receptor beta chain was determined in a study of blood T cell repertoires in COVID-19. Study-wide background: COVID-19 samples collected from the United States, Italy and Spain covered acute and convalescent phases.

Trimming took 3 bases from V and 0 from J, leaving 12 bases between them. CDR1 is GTSNPN and CDR2 is SVGIG in the germline V gene (reference sequence). CDR3 length: 14 residues. The table came from immunoSEQ multiplex PCR; TCRdb's copy has only in-frame clones and leaves some out. This table has 150,000 or so clones, under 90% appearing once. Enrolled through a virtual design, the participants were between 18 and 89 years of age and came from under 25 US areas. Cohorts were based on clinical histories the participants reported. Donors of Cohort 3 who recovered were those that had two negative PCRs, clearance, or symptom resolution.

The clonotype comes from a man aged 50-60 years who had recovered from COVID-19. Sequenced: PBMCs or T cells enriched from blood (not recorded which). The chain links TRBV30 to TRBJ2-7; perhaps TRBD1 as D (5 bases). CDR3 DNA: TGTGCCTGGAGGAACAGGATGAGCTCCTACGAGCAGTACTTC. Its translation is CAWRNRMSSYEQYF.